This TCR beta chain was captured by sequencing in a study of CD8 T cells in ankylosing spondylitis. Findings and limits, study-wide: Several of the motif variants were reported before in synovial fluid and blood from reactive arthritis. As for the disease-linked clones, they showed a CD8+ phenotype and occurred at relatively low frequencies in peripheral blood. Within ankylosing spondylitis blood, a TCR beta motif made up of under 10 highly homologous variants appeared to be characteristic.

TCRdb redid the calling of the 5' RACE reads with MiXCR, one entry per CDR3 protein. This table holds 700,000 to 1,000,000 distinct CDR3 sequences, over 9.5% found once. Germline CDR1 reads SGDLS; CDR2 reads YYNGEE. This CDR3 has 13 residues. V was clipped by 0 bases and J by 1 base, with 4 bases between them. In this sample, this clonotype turned up many times. Its antigen is unknown. The gene calls are TRBV9 and TRBJ1-1; no definite D call. This receptor was identified in a male donor with ankylosing spondylitis. Sequencing input: blood, either unsorted or a sorted T cell fraction (not recorded which). DNA for the CDR3: TGTGCCAGCAGCGTAGCTCAGAACACTGAAGCTTTCTTT. Residues: CASSVAQNTEAFF.